The clone carrying this T cell receptor beta chain was picked up a small number of times. The antigen is unknown. This sample is drawn from a study of blood T cells in healthy people across ages. The study's findings and limits: Donors of long life had a larger count of naive CD4+ cells and greater diversity than aged donors. It was found that TCR beta diversity correlated strongly with the percentage of naive T cells.

Trimming shortened V by 2 bases and J by 3 bases, and 10 bases separated the two germline ends. Germline V CDR1 and CDR2: SGHTA, FQGTGA. The CDR3 is 14 residues long. Combining a sample-barcoded 5' primer with a J-beta primer mix, a second PCR ran for roughly 7 to 11 cycles. Each cDNA molecule carried a tag from a template-switch adaptor that contained 12 random nucleotides. From the 5' RACE reads, TCRdb called clonotypes with MiXCR, one entry per CDR3 protein. This table holds about 570,000 distinct CDR3 sequences, about 26% found once. Extractions gave at least 5.5 micrograms of total RNA per sample.

Source material: blood. The receptor comes from a woman in her 70s in good health. The rearrangement joins TRBV7-3 to TRBJ1-1, with D perhaps TRBD1 (6 bases). For the CDR3, the DNA is TGTGCCAGCAGCTTAGGGGGGCGAGACACTGAAGCTTTCTTT. As protein: CASSLGGRDTEAFF. Looking up the rest from reference TRBV7-3 and TRBJ1-1 gives the full variable domain: GAGVSQTPSNKVTEKGKYVELRCDPISGHTALYWYRQSLGQGPEFLIYFQGTGAADDSGLPNDRFFAVRPEGSVSTLKIQRTERGDSAVYLCASSLGGRDTEAFFGQGTRLTVV.